The 25 T cell receptor beta chains below come from one sample, sequenced in a study of T cell responses to AZD1222 COVID-19 vaccine. Produced via immunoSEQ multiplex PCR; TCRdb's table is partial and in-frame only. The repertoire includes 95,000 to 150,000 clones, 88% of them detected once, and 4% to 6% sits in the top ten. This material consisted of peripheral blood, taken on day 0 of AZD1222 vaccination. The receptor set was obtained from an adult in good health.

The V call is TRBV7-2, the J call TRBJ2-1; 9 nucleotides match TRBD2. This CDR3 comprises 15 residues. The V segment lost 5 bases and the J segment 5 bases; nucleotides outside the gene matches: 7. The germline V gene has CDR1 SGHTA and CDR2 FQGNSA. CDR3 DNA sequence: TGTGCCAGCAGCGGGATAGCGGGGGCCAACAATGAGCAGTTCTTC. It codes for CASSGIAGANNEQFF.

The chain links TRBV29-1 to TRBJ1-3; possible D gene TRBD1, 5 bases. V lost 7 bases, J lost 0 bases, and 7 bases lay in between. CDR3 size: 12 residues. CDR1 and CDR2 from the germline V gene are SQVTM and ANQGSEA. CDR3 residues: CSGQSSGNTIYF. The CDR3 coding sequence is TGCAGCGGACAGAGCTCTGGAAACACCATATATTTT.

This clone was found once. V is TRBV19 and J is TRBJ1-4, with 8 bases lining up with TRBD1. CDR1 is LNHDA, CDR2 SQIVND, per germline (reference sequence). V lost 5 bases to trimming and J lost 6 bases; unmatched junction nucleotides: 8. CDR3 length: 15 amino acids. The CDR3, as DNA: TGTGCCAGTAGTTCCAGACAGGGGATGCATGAAAAACTGTTTTTT. This translates into CASSSRQGMHEKLFF.

The V call is TRBV16, the J call TRBJ1-5; D uncertain. The CDR3 spans 15 residues. In germline, CDR1 is KGHSY, CDR2 FQNENV. The V gene lost 0 bases and the J gene lost 4 bases, with 10 bases spanning the gap. The CDR3 DNA reads TGTGCCAGCAGCCAATCAATGGCTCGGAATCAGCCCCAGCATTTT. Its protein is CASSQSMARNQPQHF.

The gene calls are TRBV11-2 and TRBJ1-4, with a tentative D call TRBD1 (6 bases). In germline, CDR1 is SGHAT, CDR2 FQNNGV. CDR3 length equals 14 residues. Trimming stripped 4 bases from V and 3 bases from J, with 9 bases between. The CDR3 DNA is TGTGCCAGCAGCTCGGGACAAGCTAATGAAAAACTGTTTTTT. This codes for CASSSGQANEKLFF.

This clone is a singleton in its sample. The genes are TRBV28 and TRBJ2-5; D is ambiguous. V lost 2 bases and J 4 bases, leaving 11 bases between the germline ends. Per the germline V gene, CDR1 is MDHEN and CDR2 is SYDVKM. The CDR3 runs to 14 residues. This chain's CDR3 is CASSLRRIVETQYF. In DNA form, the CDR3 reads TGTGCCAGCAGTTTACGCAGGATCGTAGAGACCCAGTACTTC.

The gene calls are TRBV3-1 (or the pseudogene TRBV3-2) and TRBJ2-3; D is perhaps TRBD1 or TRBD2 (5 bases each). Trimming removed 8 bases at V and 9 bases at J, with 18 bases between. Germline lookup yields CDR1 LGHDT and CDR2 YNNKEL (reference sequence). This CDR3 has 13 amino acids. CDR3 loop: CASPTGPTWTQYF. In nucleotides, the CDR3 is TGTGCCAGCCCTACGGGACCCACGTGGACGCAGTATTTT.

The V and J genes are TRBV10-2 and TRBJ1-5; TRBD1 matches 8 bases. After removal of 3 bases from V and 4 bases from J, the junction contained 5 bases not matched to a gene. The V gene's germline CDR1 is WSHSY and CDR2 SAAADI. The CDR3 has 15 residues. The CDR3 nucleotides read TGCGCCAGCAGTGAAACAGGGGGTAGGAATCAGCCCCAGCATTTT. Its translation: CASSETGGRNQPQHF.

In its sample, this clone was seen once. V is TRBV7-2 and J is TRBJ2-1, with D perhaps matching TRBD1 (6 bases). V was trimmed by 5 bases and J by 0 bases, leaving 11 bases between them. Germline lookup yields CDR1 SGHTA and CDR2 FQGNSA. CDR3 size: 15 residues. The CDR3 sequence is CASSEEGVSYNEQFF. The CDR3 DNA sequence: TGTGCCAGCAGCGAAGAGGGGGTCTCCTACAATGAGCAGTTCTTC.

This chain uses TRBV5-1 with TRBJ1-1, with unresolved D. Trimming took off 4 bases at V and 1 base at J, with 14 bases between the two ends. The CDR3 has 15 amino acids. Germline V gives CDR1 SGHRS, CDR2 YFSETQ. CDR3 sequence (DNA): TGCGCCAGCAGCCTGGACCCCCCTGGGAACACTGAAGCTTTCTTT. This sequence encodes CASSLDPPGNTEAFF.

The rearrangement links TRBV15 to TRBJ2-1; 7 bases are a match to TRBD1. The CDR3 is made up of 16 amino acids. From germline, CDR1 is LNHNV and CDR2 YYDKDF (reference sequence). Germline trimming cut 0 bases from V and 3 bases from J; bases unmatched to any gene: 5. The DNA of the CDR3 is TGTGCCACCAGCAGAGATAACGACAGGGTCTACAATGAGCAGTTCTTC. Amino acids: CATSRDNDRVYNEQFF.

The rearrangement uses TRBV7-3 and TRBJ1-1; D is unresolved. Germline-derived CDR1 and CDR2 are SGHTA and FQGTGA. Trimming stripped 0 bases from V and 5 bases from J, with 7 bases between. This CDR3 spans 13 amino acids. CDR3: CASSLTLDTEAFF. The CDR3 region has the DNA TGTGCCAGCAGCTTAACCTTGGATACTGAAGCTTTCTTT.

This clone was recorded a few times. The J gene is TRBJ2-5, the V gene TRBV5-8; 7 bases align to TRBD2. The CDR3 contains 14 residues. The V and J ends lost 4 bases and 7 bases, in that order; junction bases with no gene match: 10. Per the germline V gene, CDR1 is SGHTS and CDR2 is YDEGEE. The CDR3 DNA reads as TGTGCCAGCAGCCACGGTGCGGCGGGGGTGACCCAGTACTTC. Translation gives CASSHGAAGVTQYF.

This chain uses TRBV27 with TRBJ2-7; the D gene is possibly TRBD1 (6 bases). Germline lookup yields CDR1 MNHEY and CDR2 SMNVEV (reference sequence). The CDR3 covers 15 residues. V was shortened by 5 bases and J by 1 base, with 15 bases between the two germline ends. The CDR3 DNA reads TGTGCCAGCAGTCCCATGGCCGGGACATCCTACGAGCAGTACTTC. This gives the protein CASSPMAGTSYEQYF.

The chain links TRBV18 to TRBJ1-4, with no clear D. The CDR3 consists of 17 residues. Germline values: CDR1 KGHSH, CDR2 LQKENI. V shed 2 bases and J shed 0 bases, with 13 bases lying between them. In DNA form, the CDR3 reads TGTGCCAGCTCACCATTCCCCTTGGCAGCAACTAATGAAAAACTGTTTTTT. This encodes CASSPFPLAATNEKLFF. The variable domain in full, with the rest retrieved from reference TRBV18 and TRBJ1-4, is NAGVMQNPRHLVRRRGQEARLRCSPMKGHSHVYWYRQLPEEGLKFMVYLQKENIIDESGMPKERFSAEFPKEGPSILRIQQVVRGDSAAYFCASSPFPLAATNEKLFFGSGTQLSVL.

The J gene is TRBJ2-7, the V gene TRBV7-8; D is ambiguous. The germline V and J ends were trimmed by 1 base and 2 bases, with 15 bases remaining between them. CDR1 and CDR2 from the germline V gene are SGHVS and FQNEAQ. This CDR3 has 16 amino acids. The CDR3 coding sequence is TGTGCCAGCAGCTTAGGTCGCGCAGTACTCGCCTACGAGCAGTACTTC. This sequence encodes CASSLGRAVLAYEQYF.

The V gene is TRBV19, the J gene TRBJ1-2; D is unclear. The V gene's germline CDR1 is LNHDA and CDR2 SQIVND (reference sequence). The V and J ends lost 0 bases and 4 bases respectively, with 12 bases between them. The CDR3 spans 15 residues. The CDR3, as DNA: TGTGCCAGTAGTATAGAACCCGGAAGCCCCTATGGCTACACCTTC. It translates to CASSIEPGSPYGYTF.

This chain uses TRBV7-8 with TRBJ2-3, with no clear D. Germline lookup yields CDR1 SGHVS and CDR2 FQNEAQ. V gave up 1 base and J gave up 15 bases, with 17 bases separating them. This CDR3 is built from 13 residues. The CDR3 reads CASSLGQRRTSYF. The CDR3 DNA follows: TGTGCCAGCAGCTTAGGCCAACGACGGACGTCATATTTT.

This rearrangement joins TRBV25-1 to TRBJ1-4, with TRBD1 as a possible D gene (5 bases). The germline V gene encodes CDR1 MGHDK and CDR2 SYGVNS. Between the trimmed V and J ends, which lost 4 bases and 6 bases, there was a span of 15 bases. The CDR3 has 15 residues. The CDR3 region is CASSGGRLDYEKLFF. CDR3 bases: TGTGCCAGCAGTGGGGGACGGCTTGATTATGAAAAACTGTTTTTT.

The chain links TRBV6-6 to TRBJ2-1, with a weak D call TRBD1 (5 bases). Trimming took 4 bases from V and 7 from J, leaving 11 bases between them. This CDR3 has 13 amino acids. CDR1 MNHNY and CDR2 SVGAGI come from the germline V gene (reference sequence). Here the CDR3 reads CASSWQGGNEQFF. The CDR3 region has the DNA TGTGCCAGCAGTTGGCAGGGTGGGAATGAGCAGTTCTTC.

V usage is TRBV6-4 and J usage is TRBJ2-1; D is perhaps TRBD1 (6 bases). The V end was cut by 3 bases, the J end by 9 bases, with 9 bases between. The CDR3 consists of 12 residues. Germline V lookup: CDR1 MRHNA, CDR2 SNTAGT. The chain's CDR3 is CASSEIGGEQFF. DNA of the CDR3: TGTGCCAGCAGTGAGATAGGGGGTGAGCAGTTCTTC.

The chain combines TRBV5-1 with TRBJ1-4, with 7 nucleotides matching TRBD1. V was clipped by 5 bases and J by 5 bases; unmatched bases: 12. Germline V gene lookup returns CDR1 SGHRS and CDR2 YFSETQ. This CDR3 is 16 amino acids long. CDR3 residues: CASSLIPGQPNEKLFF. CDR3 nucleotides: TGCGCCAGCAGTCTCATACCGGGACAGCCCAATGAAAAACTGTTTTTT. Based on the CDR3 plus reference TRBV5-1 and TRBJ1-4, the full variable domain is KAGVTQTPRYLIKTRGQQVTLSCSPISGHRSVSWYQQTPGQGLQFLFEYFSETQRNKGNFPGRFSGRQFSNSRSEMNVSTLELGDSALYLCASSLIPGQPNEKLFFGSGTQLSVL.

The genes are TRBV7-9 and TRBJ2-5; no clear D gene. Germline V CDR1 and CDR2: SEHNR, FQNEAQ (reference sequence). The CDR3 spans 15 residues. V lost 5 bases, J lost 5 bases, and 18 bases lay in between. The CDR3 here is CASSPRTDSRETQYF. The CDR3 coding sequence is TGTGCCAGCAGCCCCCGGACGGATAGTAGGGAGACCCAGTACTTC.

The chain has TRBV4-2 and TRBJ1-2; D unclear. The CDR3 is made up of 15 amino acids. Germline V gene sequence: CDR1 LGHNA, CDR2 YNFKEQ. Trimming took off 0 bases at V and 3 bases at J, with 11 bases between the two ends. The DNA for the CDR3 is TGTGCCAGCAGCCAAGATCGGGGAAGTTACTATGGCTACACCTTC. Its translation is CASSQDRGSYYGYTF.

The rearrangement joins TRBV19 to TRBJ2-5, with 10 nucleotides matching TRBD2. The CDR3 sequence is 17 residues long. V dropped 2 bases and J dropped 7; count of bases not matched to a gene: 13. Germline-derived CDR1 and CDR2 are LNHDA and SQIVND (reference sequence). The CDR3 sequence: CASSITPSSGGGGTQYF. The CDR3, as DNA: TGTGCCAGTAGTATAACCCCCTCTAGCGGGGGCGGCGGGACCCAGTACTTC.